The clone carrying this T cell receptor (beta chain) has a count of ten or more. A single record per CDR3 protein comes from TCRdb applying MiXCR to the RACE reads. The sample comprises under 55,000 distinct CDR3 sequences, 9.9% of which are singletons, and 16% rests with the top ten. Germline CDR1 MNHEY, CDR2 SVGEGT. V shed 5 bases and J shed 0 bases, with 5 bases lying between them. The CDR3 has 14 residues. As to time point: patch test 3, about 24 weeks after DPC sensitization. Treatment: therapeutic diphenylcyclopropenone sensitization with weekly scalp DPC. The data derive from a study of human T cells and chemical hapten exposure. In the study overall: Mostly female patients had alopecia areata, totalis or universalis.

The sample here was whole blood, taken in connection with sensitization to the hapten diphenylcyclopropenone (DPC). V and J are TRBV6-2 or TRBV6-3 and TRBJ2-6; weak D call: TRBD2 (5 bases). The receptor's source is a woman aged 40 to 50 with alopecia areata. Some clones in this sample may be carry-over from other donors' samples. CDR3: CASSRDSGANVLTF. The CDR3 DNA follows: TGTGCCAGCAGTCGGGACTCTGGGGCCAACGTCCTGACTTTC.